A single count supports the clone carrying this TCR beta chain. Antigen specificity is unknown. Sequencing relied on a cDNA template that was reverse transcribed from extracted RNA. The assay was immunoSEQ multiplex PCR, and TCRdb's table has in-frame clones only and misses some. The top ten hold more than 9.5% of the sample, which has 85,000 to 110,000 clones, 85% to 90% seen once. Treatment indicated: oral pan-JAK inhibitor, 5-10 mg twice daily. These data are taken from a study of CD8+ T cells in alopecia areata. Across the study: Treated patients were dosed with oral tofacitinib, taking 5 to 10 mg twice daily. Study-wide results and limits: Scalp and blood retained many expanded lesional clones during tofacitinib. Higher clonality than in normal scalp was seen in lesional scalp, especially alopecia totalis/universalis.

The CDR3 is made up of 12 amino acids. Germline CDR1 and CDR2: SGHTA and FQGTGA. Deletions cut 5 bases from V and 0 bases from J, with 3 bases between. The receptor was isolated from a human donor with alopecia areata. The chain employs TRBV7-3 and TRBJ2-3; D remains unclear. The source was CD8+ T cells sorted from blood, collected between weeks 30 and 35, from a patient treated with tofacitinib. In DNA, the CDR3 is TGTGCCAGCAGCGATAGCACAGATACGCAGTATTTT. Residues: CASSDSTDTQYF.